The rows below give T cell receptor beta chains drawn from one sample of a study of T cell responses to AZD1222 COVID-19 vaccine. Some clones are missing from TCRdb's copy, which holds only in-frame ones; the method was immunoSEQ multiplex PCR. The repertoire has 80,000 or so clones, 70% to 90% of them found once; the top ten carry more than 1.3%. The sequencing used peripheral blood, collected on day 0 of AZD1222 vaccination. These receptors all come from an adult in good health. Each CDR3 is given with its conserved first and last residue. A D gene is named only where the DNA matches it firmly. Clone size is given for some rows only: seen once, a few or many times, or a class if the clone is expanded.

V: TRBV5-1; size: NA; D: NA; J: TRBJ2-2; CDR3: CASSLGALAVNTGELFF; DNA: TGCGCCAGCAGCTTGGGGGCGCTTGCGGTGAACACCGGGGAGCTGTTTTTT
V: TRBV29-1; size: NA; D: NA; J: TRBJ1-1; CDR3: CSVSWRHMNTEAFF; DNA: TGCAGCGTGAGTTGGCGGCATATGAACACTGAAGCTTTCTTT
V: TRBV5-5; size: NA; D: NA; J: TRBJ2-7; CDR3: CASSLELLRVEEQYF; DNA: TGTGCCAGCAGCTTGGAACTACTCCGAGTAGAAGAGCAGTACTTC
V: TRBV18; size: NA; D: NA; J: TRBJ2-3; CDR3: CASSLQGPGTDTQYF; DNA: TGTGCCAGCTCACTTCAGGGCCCCGGCACAGATACGCAGTATTTT
V: TRBV11-3; size: NA; D: NA; J: TRBJ2-2; CDR3: CASSSRGEINSVSGELFF; DNA: TGTGCCAGCAGCTCCCGGGGTGAAATTAACAGCGTGTCCGGGGAGCTGTTTTTT
V: TRBV6-5; size: few; D: NA; J: TRBJ1-1; CDR3: CASSYTGGADTEAFF; DNA: TGTGCCAGCAGTTATACCGGGGGCGCGGACACTGAAGCTTTCTTT
V: TRBV2; size: NA; D: TRBD1; J: TRBJ2-5; CDR3: CASHGQGQETQYF; DNA: TGTGCCAGCCACGGACAGGGGCAAGAGACCCAGTACTTC
V: TRBV14; size: NA; D: TRBD1; J: TRBJ2-5; CDR3: CASSPGTVHQETQYF; DNA: TGTGCCAGCAGCCCCGGGACAGTACACCAAGAGACCCAGTACTTC
V: TRBV2; size: NA; D: NA; J: TRBJ1-5; CDR3: CASSENRAYSNQPQHF; DNA: TGTGCCAGCAGTGAGAATAGGGCTTATAGCAATCAGCCCCAGCATTTT
V: TRBV2; size: NA; D: TRBD1; J: TRBJ1-4; CDR3: CAGALQGATNEKLFF; DNA: TGTGCCGGAGCGCTCCAGGGGGCAACTAATGAAAAACTGTTTTTT
V: TRBV6-1; size: NA; D: NA; J: TRBJ2-7; CDR3: CASSESDGSASEQYF; DNA: TGTGCCAGCAGTGAAAGCGACGGCTCGGCTTCCGAGCAGTACTTC
V: TRBV18; size: NA; D: TRBD2; J: TRBJ2-1; CDR3: CASSPGLAGLNEQFF; DNA: TGTGCCAGCTCCCCGGGACTAGCGGGCTTGAATGAGCAGTTCTTC
V: TRBV6-5; size: NA; D: TRBD1; J: TRBJ2-1; CDR3: CASSYAGTGTYNEQFF; DNA: TGTGCCAGCAGTTACGCCGGGACAGGGACCTACAATGAGCAGTTCTTC
V: TRBV30; size: once; D: TRBD1; J: TRBJ2-7; CDR3: CAWSVGRAGGDEQYF; DNA: TGTGCCTGGAGTGTAGGTCGGGCAGGGGGCGACGAGCAGTACTTC
V: TRBV28; size: NA; D: NA; J: TRBJ2-1; CDR3: CATGVGGSSYNEQFF; DNA: TGTGCCACCGGGGTCGGCGGAAGCTCCTACAATGAGCAGTTCTTC
V: TRBV4-1; size: NA; D: TRBD2; J: TRBJ2-4; CDR3: CASSRSTGTSGRVGIQYF; DNA: TGCGCCAGCAGCCGGTCAACCGGGACTAGCGGGAGGGTTGGCATTCAGTACTTC
V: TRBV5-1; size: NA; D: TRBD2; J: TRBJ2-2; CDR3: CASSWPGLAGPGELFF; DNA: TGCGCCAGCAGCTGGCCGGGACTAGCGGGACCCGGGGAGCTGTTTTTT
V: TRBV7-9; size: NA; D: NA; J: TRBJ1-5; CDR3: CASSPLGLSSNQPQHF; DNA: TGTGCCAGCAGCCCGTTAGGACTGTCTAGCAATCAGCCCCAGCATTTT
V: TRBV10-1; size: NA; D: NA; J: TRBJ2-7; CDR3: CASSESGTYPYEQYF; DNA: TGCGCCAGCAGTGAGTCGGGGACCTACCCCTACGAGCAGTACTTC
V: TRBV19; size: NA; D: TRBD2; J: TRBJ2-7; CDR3: CASSSTSGNYEQYF; DNA: TGTGCCAGTAGTAGTACTAGCGGCAACTACGAGCAGTACTTC
V: TRBV5-4; size: NA; D: TRBD2; J: TRBJ2-3; CDR3: CASSRLAGGPYTQYF; DNA: TGTGCCAGCAGCCGACTAGCGGGAGGGCCGTATACGCAGTATTTT
V: TRBV18; size: NA; D: NA; J: TRBJ1-1; CDR3: CASSPGSGNTEAFF; DNA: TGTGCCAGCTCTCCAGGGTCTGGGAACACTGAAGCTTTCTTT
V: TRBV27; size: once; D: NA; J: TRBJ2-1; CDR3: CASRPKNGNEQFF; DNA: TGTGCCAGCAGACCTAAAAACGGGAATGAGCAGTTCTTC
V: TRBV12-3/TRBV12-4; size: NA; D: NA; J: TRBJ1-1; CDR3: CASRGLMNTEAFF; DNA: TGTGCCAGCAGGGGTCTCATGAACACTGAAGCTTTCTTT
V: TRBV14; size: once; D: NA; J: TRBJ1-6; CDR3: CASSQESPVWGVSSPLHF; DNA: TGTGCCAGCAGCCAAGAATCCCCTGTTTGGGGGGTTTCTTCACCCCTCCACTTT
V: TRBV6-5; size: NA; D: TRBD1; J: TRBJ1-4; CDR3: CASMRQGEKLFF; DNA: TGTGCCAGCATGCGACAGGGTGAAAAACTGTTTTTT
V: TRBV30; size: once; D: NA; J: TRBJ1-1; CDR3: CAWSSLGSLTEAFF; DNA: TGTGCCTGGAGTTCCTTGGGGAGCCTCACTGAAGCTTTCTTT
V: TRBV3-1/TRBV3-2; size: NA; D: NA; J: TRBJ1-2; CDR3: CASSQGGSGLGGYGYTF; DNA: TGTGCCAGCAGCCAAGGGGGATCAGGCCTAGGGGGCTATGGCTACACCTTC
V: TRBV12-3/TRBV12-4; size: NA; D: NA; J: TRBJ1-2; CDR3: CASSFPGRGGYTF; DNA: TGTGCCAGCAGTTTCCCAGGGCGGGGTGGCTACACCTTC
V: TRBV28; size: once; D: NA; J: TRBJ2-1; CDR3: CASSFRPSYNEQFF; DNA: TGTGCCAGCAGTTTTCGACCGTCCTACAATGAGCAGTTCTTC
V: TRBV24-1; size: NA; D: NA; J: TRBJ1-1; CDR3: CATSDPTQGGDTEAFF; DNA: TGTGCCACCAGTGATCCCACTCAGGGCGGGGACACTGAAGCTTTCTTT
V: TRBV7-2; size: NA; D: NA; J: TRBJ1-1; CDR3: CASSLRRTGRYTEAFF; DNA: TGTGCCAGCAGCCTAAGGCGTACAGGACGATACACTGAAGCTTTCTTT
V: TRBV5-1; size: medium-sized; D: NA; J: TRBJ1-1; CDR3: CASSLEMNTEAFF; DNA: TGCGCCAGCAGCTTGGAGATGAACACTGAAGCTTTCTTT